A single sample gave rise to the 14 T cell receptor beta chains below, sequenced in a study of blood T cells in healthy people across ages. A second PCR, run for about 7 to 11 cycles, used a sample-barcoded 5' primer plus a J-beta primer mix. TCRdb independently ran MiXCR on the 5' RACE reads; one entry per CDR3 protein. The table shows hundreds of thousands of distinct CDR3 sequences, with around half occurring only once. The sequencing input was blood. The receptors were gathered from a man of 80 years or more in good health.

In this sample, this clonotype turned up once. A much more abundant neighbour one base away suggests this may be a read error. V usage is TRBV6-6 and J usage is TRBJ2-5, with 7 bases lining up with TRBD1. V gave up 7 bases and J gave up 9 bases; unmatched junction bases: 14. The CDR3 spans 14 residues. The germline V gene has CDR1 MNHNY and CDR2 SVGAGI (reference sequence). CDR3 bases: TGTGCCAGCAATTATTCCCCCGGAGACAGGGCCCAGTACTTC. Its translation: CASNYSPGDRAQYF.

The chain employs TRBV5-4 and TRBJ2-4; 9 bases agree with TRBD1. The DNA end lines up better with TRBJ2-7; the J call may be wrong. Germline loops: CDR1 SGHNT, CDR2 YYREEE (reference sequence). This CDR3 has 15 residues. CDR3 coding DNA: TGTGCCAGCAGATCAGACAGGGGGATTCCCTACGAGCAGTACTTC. Translated, it gives CASRSDRGIPYEQYF.

The J gene is TRBJ1-3, the V gene TRBV2; TRBD1 agrees at 8 bases. Germline V lookup: CDR1 SNHLY, CDR2 FYNNEI. This CDR3 comprises 15 residues. With 1 base clipped from V and 3 bases from J, the junction kept 2 bases outside the gene matches. CDR3 DNA sequence: TGTGCCAGCAGTGAAGGACAGGGGCATGGAAACACCATATATTTT. Translating gives CASSEGQGHGNTIYF.

The rearrangement uses TRBV7-2 and TRBJ2-3; the D gene is possibly TRBD2 (6 bases). Germline V gene data show CDR1 as SGHTA and CDR2 as FQGNSA. The CDR3 consists of 13 residues. V shed 7 bases and J shed 4 bases, with 12 bases lying between them. The CDR3 bases are TGTGCCAGCACGCGGGGTGGGTCAGATACGCAGTATTTT. It is translated as CASTRGGSDTQYF.

This rearrangement joins TRBV4-3 to TRBJ1-4; a possible D gene is TRBD1 (5 bases). CDR3 size: 15 residues. The V and J ends lost 0 bases and 7 bases respectively, with 12 bases between them. Germline assignment: CDR1 LGHNA and CDR2 YSLEER. CDR3 coding DNA: TGCGCCAGCAGCCAAGACAGGGCACGCGGTGAAAAACTGTTTTTT. This codes for CASSQDRARGEKLFF.

This rearrangement joins TRBV9 to TRBJ2-1; 9 bases agree with TRBD2. J lost 9 bases, V lost 0 bases, and 7 bases had no gene match. CDR3 size: 15 residues. Germline V gene data show CDR1 as SGDLS and CDR2 as YYNGEE. CDR3 loop: CASSVVDSGRGEQFF. In DNA, the CDR3 is TGTGCCAGCAGCGTAGTTGATAGCGGGAGAGGTGAGCAGTTCTTC. Together with reference TRBV9 and TRBJ2-1, the CDR3 gives the full variable domain: DSGVTQTPKHLITATGQRVTLRCSPRSGDLSVYWYQQSLDQGLQFLIQYYNGEERAKGNILERFSAQQFPDLHSELNLSSLELGDSALYFCASSVVDSGRGEQFFGPGTRLTVL.

J is TRBJ2-3 and V is TRBV28; 8 bases match TRBD1. V dropped 4 bases and J dropped 6; count of bases not matched to a gene: 3. There are 13 residues in the CDR3. Germline values: CDR1 MDHEN, CDR2 SYDVKM. CDR3 amino acids: CASSWNRGDTQYF. Here the CDR3 DNA reads TGTGCCAGCAGTTGGAACAGGGGGGATACGCAGTATTTT.

This clonotype was counted a few times. The rearrangement uses TRBV12-3 or TRBV12-4 and TRBJ1-2, with 9 nucleotides matching TRBD1. This CDR3 comprises 14 residues. The trim removed 6 bases at V and 2 bases at J, leaving 4 bases unmatched. The CDR3 is CASSAGTGNYGYTF. In DNA form, the CDR3 reads TGTGCCAGCAGCGCCGGGACAGGGAACTATGGCTACACCTTC.

Ten or more counts support this clonotype. This rearrangement joins TRBV6-5 to TRBJ2-7; the D gene is possibly TRBD1 (6 bases). Germline loops: CDR1 MNHEY, CDR2 SVGAGI. The V and J ends lost 6 bases and 3 bases respectively, with 12 bases between them. The CDR3 extends over 13 amino acids. CDR3 DNA sequence: TGTGCCAGCAGCCACCGGGACAACTACGAGCAGTACTTC. This sequence encodes CASSHRDNYEQYF.

The chain joins TRBV7-3 to TRBJ2-3; D ambiguous. This CDR3 comprises 13 residues. The ends were cut back, 2 bases at V and 5 bases at J, with 8 bases in the middle. Germline V lookup: CDR1 SGHTA, CDR2 FQGTGA. The CDR3 DNA reads as TGTGCCAGCAGCTTAGATGGGCTAGATACGCAGTATTTT. It translates to CASSLDGLDTQYF.

A few counts support this clonotype. The V gene is TRBV7-9, the J gene TRBJ1-2; tentatively, D is TRBD1 (5 bases). This CDR3 contains 14 residues. CDR1 is SEHNR and CDR2 is FQNEAQ in the germline V gene (reference sequence). V lost 3 bases and J 5 bases, leaving 13 bases between the germline ends. The CDR3 loop is CASSFQGSRYGYTF. Written as DNA, the CDR3 is TGTGCCAGCAGCTTCCAGGGCAGTCGATATGGCTACACCTTC.

This chain links TRBV20-1 with TRBJ1-2; a weak D match, TRBD1 (5 bases). V lost 1 base and J 0 bases, leaving 9 bases between the germline ends. The germline V gene encodes CDR1 DFQATT and CDR2 SNEGSKA (reference sequence). The CDR3 is made up of 14 amino acids. DNA for the CDR3: TGCAGTGCTAGAGGACAGACAACTAACTATGGCTACACCTTC. This sequence encodes CSARGQTTNYGYTF.

There are a few counts of this clonotype. A much larger clone lies one base from this, so it may be a read error. The chain has TRBV6-5 and TRBJ2-7; tentatively, D is TRBD2 (6 bases). The CDR3 extends over 14 amino acids. Trimming took off 5 bases at V and 1 base at J, with 12 bases between the two ends. CDR1 and CDR2 from the germline V gene are MNHEY and SVGAGI. CDR3 residues: CASSDRRESYEQYF. The CDR3 coding sequence is TGTGCCAGCAGTGACCGTCGGGAGTCCTACGAGCAGTACTTC.

This clonotype was observed a handful of times. A much more abundant neighbour one base away suggests this may be a read error. V is TRBV7-9 and J is TRBJ2-7; 11 nucleotides match TRBD2. The CDR3 is 15 residues long. V was pared by 2 bases and J by 7 bases, with 7 bases of the junction left unmatched. Per germline, CDR1 SEHNR and CDR2 FQNEAQ (reference sequence). CDR3 sequence: CASSLISGRAGEQYF. CDR3 sequence (DNA): TGTGCCAGCAGCTTAATTAGCGGGAGGGCTGGTGAGCAGTACTTC.